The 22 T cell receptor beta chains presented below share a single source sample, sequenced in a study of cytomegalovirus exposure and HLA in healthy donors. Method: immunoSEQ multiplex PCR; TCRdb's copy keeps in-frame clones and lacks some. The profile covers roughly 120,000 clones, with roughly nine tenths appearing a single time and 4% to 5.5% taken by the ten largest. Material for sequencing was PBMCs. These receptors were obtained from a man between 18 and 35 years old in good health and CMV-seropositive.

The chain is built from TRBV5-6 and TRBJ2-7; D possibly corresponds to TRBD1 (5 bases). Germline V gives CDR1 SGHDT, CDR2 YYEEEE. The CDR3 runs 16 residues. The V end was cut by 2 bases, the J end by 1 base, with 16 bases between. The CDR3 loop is CASSLSRVFKSYEQYF. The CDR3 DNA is TGTGCCAGCAGCTTATCCAGGGTGTTTAAGTCCTACGAGCAGTACTTC.

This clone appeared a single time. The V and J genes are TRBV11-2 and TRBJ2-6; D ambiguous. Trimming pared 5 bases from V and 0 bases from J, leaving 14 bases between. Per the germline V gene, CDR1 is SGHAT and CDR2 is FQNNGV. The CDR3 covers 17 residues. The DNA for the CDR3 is TGTGCCAGCAGCACTAAGTATGACCACTCTGGGGCCAACGTCCTGACTTTC. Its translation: CASSTKYDHSGANVLTF.

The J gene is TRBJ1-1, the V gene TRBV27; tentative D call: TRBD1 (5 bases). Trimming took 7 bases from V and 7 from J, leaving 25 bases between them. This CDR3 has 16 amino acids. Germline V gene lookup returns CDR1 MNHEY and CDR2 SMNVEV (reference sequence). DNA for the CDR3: TGTGCCAGCACTCAATCCTTGGGGGGAGGGACCTATGAAGCTTTCTTT. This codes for CASTQSLGGGTYEAFF.

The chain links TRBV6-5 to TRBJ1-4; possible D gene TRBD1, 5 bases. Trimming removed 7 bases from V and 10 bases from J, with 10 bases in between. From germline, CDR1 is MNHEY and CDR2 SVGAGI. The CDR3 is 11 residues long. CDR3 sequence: CASNHGGKLFF. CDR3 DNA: TGTGCCAGCAACCACGGGGGAAAACTGTTTTTT.

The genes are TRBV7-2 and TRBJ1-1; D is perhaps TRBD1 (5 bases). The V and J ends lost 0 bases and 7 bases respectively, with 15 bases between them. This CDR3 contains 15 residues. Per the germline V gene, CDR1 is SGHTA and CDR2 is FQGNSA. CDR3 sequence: CASSLALQQASEAFF. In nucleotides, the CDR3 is TGTGCCAGCAGCTTAGCGCTACAACAGGCGAGTGAAGCTTTCTTT.

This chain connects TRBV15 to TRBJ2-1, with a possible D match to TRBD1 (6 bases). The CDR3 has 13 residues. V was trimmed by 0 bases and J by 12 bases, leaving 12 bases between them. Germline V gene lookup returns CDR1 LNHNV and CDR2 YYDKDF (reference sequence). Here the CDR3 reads CATSRDPDRVQFF. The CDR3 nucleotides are TGTGCCACCAGCAGAGACCCGGACAGAGTGCAGTTCTTC.

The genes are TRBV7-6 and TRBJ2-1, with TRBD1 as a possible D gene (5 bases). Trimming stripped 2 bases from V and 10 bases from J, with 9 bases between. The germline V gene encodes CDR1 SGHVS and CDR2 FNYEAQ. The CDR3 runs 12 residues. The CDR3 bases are TGTGCCAGCAGCTTATCTGGGGCAGAGCAGTTCTTC. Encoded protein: CASSLSGAEQFF.

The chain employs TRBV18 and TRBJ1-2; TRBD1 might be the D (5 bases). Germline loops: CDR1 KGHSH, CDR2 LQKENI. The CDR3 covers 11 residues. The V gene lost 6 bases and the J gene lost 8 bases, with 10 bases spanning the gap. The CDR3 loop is CASSPGDGYTF. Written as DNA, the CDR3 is TGTGCCAGCTCCCCGGGGGACGGCTACACCTTC. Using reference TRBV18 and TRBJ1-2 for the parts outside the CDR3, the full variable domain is NAGVMQNPRHLVRRRGQEARLRCSPMKGHSHVYWYRQLPEEGLKFMVYLQKENIIDESGMPKERFSAEFPKEGPSILRIQQVVRGDSAAYFCASSPGDGYTFGSGTRLTVV.

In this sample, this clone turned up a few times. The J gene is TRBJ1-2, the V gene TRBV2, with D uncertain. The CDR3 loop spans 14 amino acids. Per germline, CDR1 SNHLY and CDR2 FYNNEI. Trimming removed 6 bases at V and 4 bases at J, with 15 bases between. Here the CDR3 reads CASSGDAKFYGYTF. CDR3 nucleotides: TGTGCCAGCAGCGGAGACGCGAAGTTCTATGGCTACACCTTC.

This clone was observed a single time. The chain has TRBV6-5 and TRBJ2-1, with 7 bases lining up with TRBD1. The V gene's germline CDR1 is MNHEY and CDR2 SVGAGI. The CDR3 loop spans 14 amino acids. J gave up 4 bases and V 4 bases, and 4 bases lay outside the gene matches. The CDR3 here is CASSSSGQYNEQFF. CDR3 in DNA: TGTGCCAGCAGTTCCTCGGGACAGTACAATGAGCAGTTCTTC.

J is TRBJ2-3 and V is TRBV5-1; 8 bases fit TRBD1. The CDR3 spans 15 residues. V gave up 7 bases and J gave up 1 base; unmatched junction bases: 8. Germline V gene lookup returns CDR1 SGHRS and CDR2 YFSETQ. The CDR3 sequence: CASRDRGFGTDTQYF. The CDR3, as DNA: TGCGCCAGCCGCGACAGGGGTTTCGGCACAGATACGCAGTATTTT. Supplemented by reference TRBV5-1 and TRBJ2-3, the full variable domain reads KAGVTQTPRYLIKTRGQQVTLSCSPISGHRSVSWYQQTPGQGLQFLFEYFSETQRNKGNFPGRFSGRQFSNSRSEMNVSTLELGDSALYLCASRDRGFGTDTQYFGPGTRLTVL.

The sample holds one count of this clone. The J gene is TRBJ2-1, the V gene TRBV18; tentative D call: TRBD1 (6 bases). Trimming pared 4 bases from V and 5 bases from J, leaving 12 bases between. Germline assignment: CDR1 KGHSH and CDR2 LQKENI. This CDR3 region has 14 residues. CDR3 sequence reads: CASSRGTPNNEQFF. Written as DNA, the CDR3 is TGTGCCAGCTCACGAGGGACACCAAACAATGAGCAGTTCTTC.

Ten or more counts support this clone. The CDR3 DNA reads TGTGCCAGCAGTCCTATTACTCCAGGGGGCTCTGGCTACACCTTC. Amino acid sequence: CASSPITPGGSGYTF. V gene TRBV27 combines with J gene TRBJ1-2, with 8 bases aligning to TRBD1. V dropped 5 bases and J dropped 7; count of bases not matched to a gene: 12. CDR1 is MNHEY and CDR2 is SMNVEV in the germline V gene (reference sequence). The CDR3 sequence is 15 residues long.

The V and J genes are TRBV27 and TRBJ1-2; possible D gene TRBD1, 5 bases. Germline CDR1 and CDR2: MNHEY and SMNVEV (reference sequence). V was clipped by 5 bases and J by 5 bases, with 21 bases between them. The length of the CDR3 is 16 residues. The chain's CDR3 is CASSLTRGFQGYGYTF. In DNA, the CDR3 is TGTGCCAGCAGTCTCACCCGGGGGTTCCAAGGGTATGGCTACACCTTC.

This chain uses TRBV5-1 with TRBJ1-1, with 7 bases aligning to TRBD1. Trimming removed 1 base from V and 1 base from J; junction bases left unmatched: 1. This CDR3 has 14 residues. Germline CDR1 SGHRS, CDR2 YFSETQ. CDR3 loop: CASSLRQGNTEAFF. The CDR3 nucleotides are TGCGCCAGCAGCTTGCGACAGGGGAACACTGAAGCTTTCTTT.

The CDR3 bases are TGTGCCAGCAGCTTGGTAAATCAGCCCCAGCATTTT. It translates to CASSLVNQPQHF. The gene calls are TRBV5-8 and TRBJ1-5; D is unclear. Germline V gives CDR1 SGHTS, CDR2 YDEGEE. The CDR3 length is 12 residues. Trimming took off 0 bases at V and 4 bases at J, with 2 bases between the two ends. The variable domain in full, with the rest retrieved from reference TRBV5-8 and TRBJ1-5, is EAGVTQSPTHLIKTRGQQATLRCSPISGHTSVYWYQQALGLGLQFLLWYDEGEERNRGNFPPRFSGRQFPNYSSELNVNALELEDSALYLCASSLVNQPQHFGDGTRLSIL.

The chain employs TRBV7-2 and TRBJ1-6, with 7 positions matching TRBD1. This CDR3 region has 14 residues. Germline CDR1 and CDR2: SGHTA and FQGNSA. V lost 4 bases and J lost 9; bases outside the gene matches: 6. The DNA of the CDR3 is TGTGCCAGCAGCTCCGGGACAGAACGTTCACCCCTCCACTTT. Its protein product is CASSSGTERSPLHF.

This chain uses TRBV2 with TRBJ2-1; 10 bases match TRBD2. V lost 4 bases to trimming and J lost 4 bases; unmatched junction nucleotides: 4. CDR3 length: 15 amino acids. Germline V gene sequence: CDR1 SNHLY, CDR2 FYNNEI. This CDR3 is CASSGLAGAYNEQFF. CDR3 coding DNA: TGTGCCAGCAGTGGGCTAGCGGGGGCTTACAATGAGCAGTTCTTC.

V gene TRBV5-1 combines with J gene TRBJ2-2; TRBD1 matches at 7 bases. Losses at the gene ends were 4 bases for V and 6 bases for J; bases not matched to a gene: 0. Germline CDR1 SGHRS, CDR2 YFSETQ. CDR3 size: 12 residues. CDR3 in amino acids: CASSQGAGELFF. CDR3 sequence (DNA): TGCGCCAGCAGCCAGGGGGCCGGGGAGCTGTTTTTT.

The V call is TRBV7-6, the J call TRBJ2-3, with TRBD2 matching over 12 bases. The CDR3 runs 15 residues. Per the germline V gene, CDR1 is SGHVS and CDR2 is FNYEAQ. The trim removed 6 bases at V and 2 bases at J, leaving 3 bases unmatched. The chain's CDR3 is CASRRLAGVTDTQYF. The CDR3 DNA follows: TGTGCCAGCAGGCGACTAGCGGGGGTCACAGATACGCAGTATTTT.

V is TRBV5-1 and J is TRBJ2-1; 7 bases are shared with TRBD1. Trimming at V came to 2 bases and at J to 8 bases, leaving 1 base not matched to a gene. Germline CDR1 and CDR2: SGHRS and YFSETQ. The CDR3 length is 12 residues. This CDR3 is CASSFTGDEQFF. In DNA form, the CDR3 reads TGCGCCAGCAGCTTTACAGGGGATGAGCAGTTCTTC.

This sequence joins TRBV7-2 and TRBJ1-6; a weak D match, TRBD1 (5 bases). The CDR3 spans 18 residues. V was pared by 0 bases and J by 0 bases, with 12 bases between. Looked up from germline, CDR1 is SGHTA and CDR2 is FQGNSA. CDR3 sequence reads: CASSLAVRGSSYNSPLHF. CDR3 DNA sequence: TGTGCCAGCAGCTTAGCCGTCCGGGGGAGCTCCTATAATTCACCCCTCCACTTT.